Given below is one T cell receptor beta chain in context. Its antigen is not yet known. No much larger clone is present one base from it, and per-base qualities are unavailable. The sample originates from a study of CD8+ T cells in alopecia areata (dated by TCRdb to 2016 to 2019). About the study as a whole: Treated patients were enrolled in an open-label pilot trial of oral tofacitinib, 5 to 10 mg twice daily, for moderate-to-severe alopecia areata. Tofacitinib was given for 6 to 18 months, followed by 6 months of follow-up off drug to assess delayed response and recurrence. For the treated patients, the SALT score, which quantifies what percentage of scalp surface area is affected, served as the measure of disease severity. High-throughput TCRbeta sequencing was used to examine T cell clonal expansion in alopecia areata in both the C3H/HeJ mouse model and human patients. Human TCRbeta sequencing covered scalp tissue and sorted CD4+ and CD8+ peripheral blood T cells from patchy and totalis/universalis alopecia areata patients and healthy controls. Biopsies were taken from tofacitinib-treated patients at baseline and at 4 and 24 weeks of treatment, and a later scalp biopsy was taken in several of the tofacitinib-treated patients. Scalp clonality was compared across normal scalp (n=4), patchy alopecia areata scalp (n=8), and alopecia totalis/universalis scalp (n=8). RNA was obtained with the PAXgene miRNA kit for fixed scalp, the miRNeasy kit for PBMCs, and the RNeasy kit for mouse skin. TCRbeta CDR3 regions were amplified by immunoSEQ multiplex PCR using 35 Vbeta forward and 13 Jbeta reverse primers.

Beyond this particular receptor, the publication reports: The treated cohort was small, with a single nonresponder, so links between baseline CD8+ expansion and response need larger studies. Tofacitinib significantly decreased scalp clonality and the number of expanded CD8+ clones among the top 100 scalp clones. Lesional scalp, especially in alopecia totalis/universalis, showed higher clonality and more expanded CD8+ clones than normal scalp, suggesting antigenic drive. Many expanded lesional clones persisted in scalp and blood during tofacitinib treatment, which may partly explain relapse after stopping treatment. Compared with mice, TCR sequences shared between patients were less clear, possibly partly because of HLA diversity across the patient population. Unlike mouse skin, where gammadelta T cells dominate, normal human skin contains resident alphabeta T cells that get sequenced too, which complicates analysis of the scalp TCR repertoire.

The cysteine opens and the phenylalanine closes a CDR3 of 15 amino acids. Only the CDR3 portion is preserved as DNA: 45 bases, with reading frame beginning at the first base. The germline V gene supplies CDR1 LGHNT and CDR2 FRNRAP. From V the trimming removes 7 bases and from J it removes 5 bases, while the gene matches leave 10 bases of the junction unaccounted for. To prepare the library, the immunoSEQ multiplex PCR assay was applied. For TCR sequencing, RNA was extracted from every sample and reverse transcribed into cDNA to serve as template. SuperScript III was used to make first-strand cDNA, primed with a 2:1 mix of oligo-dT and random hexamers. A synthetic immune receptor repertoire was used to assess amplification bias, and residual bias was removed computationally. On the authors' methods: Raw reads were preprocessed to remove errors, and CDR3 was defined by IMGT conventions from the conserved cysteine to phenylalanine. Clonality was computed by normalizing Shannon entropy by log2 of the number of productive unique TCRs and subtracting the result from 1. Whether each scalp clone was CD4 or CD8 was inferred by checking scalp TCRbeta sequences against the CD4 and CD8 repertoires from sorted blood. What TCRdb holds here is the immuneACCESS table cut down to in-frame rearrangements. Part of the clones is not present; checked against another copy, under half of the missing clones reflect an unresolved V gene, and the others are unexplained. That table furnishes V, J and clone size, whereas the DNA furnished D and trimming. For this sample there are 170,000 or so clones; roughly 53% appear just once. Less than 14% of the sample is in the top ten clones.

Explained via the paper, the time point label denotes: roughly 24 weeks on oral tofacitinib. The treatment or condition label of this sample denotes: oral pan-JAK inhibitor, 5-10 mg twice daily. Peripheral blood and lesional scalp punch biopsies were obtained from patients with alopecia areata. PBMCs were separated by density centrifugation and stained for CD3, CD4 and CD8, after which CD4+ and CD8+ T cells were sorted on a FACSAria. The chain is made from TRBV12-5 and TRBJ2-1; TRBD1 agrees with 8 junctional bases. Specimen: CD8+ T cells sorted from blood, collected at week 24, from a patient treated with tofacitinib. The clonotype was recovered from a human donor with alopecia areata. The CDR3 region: CASATKDRVDNEQFF. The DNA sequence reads TGTGCTAGTGCAACCAAGGACAGGGTGGACAATGAGCAGTTCTTC.